What follows describes a single T cell receptor (beta chain). The antigen is undetermined. Sequencing was performed with immunoSEQ multiplex PCR; in TCRdb, only in-frame clones are kept and a portion is missing. The sample comprises 130,000 or so clones, about 86% of which are singletons, and roughly 12% rests with the top ten. The record originates from a study of T cell responses to AZD1222 COVID-19 vaccine. Study findings and constraints: Possibly, clonal diversity was underestimated; donors were largely white British and included more females. Nearly half of the spike-specific TCRs reportedly recognize variant regions that carry no mutations.

The sequence derives from an adult in good health. Sequenced material: peripheral blood, taken on day 0 of AZD1222 vaccination.

This CDR3 is CASSSPGTEDEQYF. As DNA, the CDR3 is TGTGCCAGCAGCTCGCCCGGGACTGAAGACGAGCAGTACTTC. The chain employs TRBV6-5 and TRBJ2-7; D may be TRBD2 (6 bases). The CDR3 is 14 residues long. Germline CDR1 MNHEY, CDR2 SVGAGI. V was trimmed by 6 bases and J by 5 bases, leaving 17 bases between them.